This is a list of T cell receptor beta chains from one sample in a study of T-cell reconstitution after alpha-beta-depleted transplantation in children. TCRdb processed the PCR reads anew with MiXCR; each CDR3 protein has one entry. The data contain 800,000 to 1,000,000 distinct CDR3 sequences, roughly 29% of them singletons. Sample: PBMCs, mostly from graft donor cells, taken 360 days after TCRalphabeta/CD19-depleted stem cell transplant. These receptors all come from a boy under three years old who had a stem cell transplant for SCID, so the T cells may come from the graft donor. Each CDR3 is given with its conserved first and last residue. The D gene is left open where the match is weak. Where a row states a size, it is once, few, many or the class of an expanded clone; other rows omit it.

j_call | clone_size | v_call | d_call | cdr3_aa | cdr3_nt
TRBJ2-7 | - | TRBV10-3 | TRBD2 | CAIRGAGGLYEQYF | TGTGCCATCAGAGGAGCGGGGGGGCTTTACGAGCAGTACTTC
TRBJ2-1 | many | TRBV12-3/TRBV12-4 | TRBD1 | CASSWGQLEFF | TGTGCCAGCAGTTGGGGACAGCTTGAGTTCTTC
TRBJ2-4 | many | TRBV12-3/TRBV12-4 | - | CASSLWGAKNIQYF | TGTGCCAGCAGTTTGTGGGGAGCCAAAAACATTCAGTACTTC
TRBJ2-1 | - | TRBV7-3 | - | CASSVTHRNEQFF | TGTGCCAGCAGCGTCACACACCGCAATGAGCAGTTCTTC
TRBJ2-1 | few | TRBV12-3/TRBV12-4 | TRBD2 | CASSFPRGGNNEQFF | TGTGCCAGCAGTTTTCCTCGCGGGGGTAACAATGAGCAGTTCTTC
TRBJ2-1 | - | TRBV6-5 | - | CASSYNGLPYNEQFF | TGTGCCAGCAGTTACAACGGGTTGCCCTACAATGAGCAGTTCTTC
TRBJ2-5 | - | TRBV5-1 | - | CASSLGRGGFQETQYF | TGCGCCAGCAGCTTGGGACGGGGAGGTTTCCAAGAGACCCAGTACTTC
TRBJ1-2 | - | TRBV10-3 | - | CAISESFRQGNYGYTF | TGTGCCATCAGTGAGTCGTTCCGTCAAGGAAACTATGGCTACACCTTC
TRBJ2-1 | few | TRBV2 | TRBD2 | CASRLAGLAGSMIF | TGTGCCAGCAGGCTCGCGGGACTAGCGGGAAGTATGATCTTC
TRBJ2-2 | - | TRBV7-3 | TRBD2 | CASSLMAGRRGAAGELFF | TGTGCCAGCAGCTTAATGGCCGGACGGCGGGGGGCTGCCGGGGAGCTGTTTTTT
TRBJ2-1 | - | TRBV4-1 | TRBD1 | CASSQPDRGPYNEQFF | TGCGCCAGCAGCCAACCCGACAGGGGGCCCTACAATGAGCAGTTCTTC
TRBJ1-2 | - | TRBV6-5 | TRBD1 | CASSYTQRTGMKDTF | TGTGCCAGCAGTTACACCCAAAGGACAGGGATGAAGGACACCTTC
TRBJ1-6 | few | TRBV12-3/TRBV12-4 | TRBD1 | CASSSKQGRNSPLHF | TGTGCCAGCAGTTCGAAACAGGGGAGGAATTCACCCCTCCACTTT